The 25 T cell receptor beta chains given below trace back to one sample, sequenced in a study of shared clonotypes between healthy human individuals (dated by TCRdb to 2020 to 2021). The library was produced with the immunoSEQ multiplex PCR assay. TCRdb limited this immuneACCESS table to in-frame rearrangements with V and J called. A share of clones is missing; checked studies link under half to unresolved V genes, and the rest is unexplained. This sample is represented by approximately 2,000,000 clones; around 95% of them were singletons. Less than 2% of the sample is in the top ten clones. CD8 naive samples were CD45RO-negative cells positively selected for CCR7, giving a CD45RA+CCR7+ population that excluded TemRA cells. The source material was naive CD8+ T cells from PBMCs. The cell subset or site label, read with the paper, signifies: CD45RA+CCR7+. Receptors were obtained from a young man in good health. Some clones in this sample may be carry-over from other donors' samples.

The chain uses TRBV5-1 and TRBJ2-3; 8 bases line up with TRBD2. The V segment lost 3 bases and the J segment 6 bases; nucleotides outside the gene matches: 12. The CDR3 spans 16 residues. The germline CDR1 and CDR2 sequences are SGHRS and YFSETQ. CDR3 region: CASSSGGVPTGDTQYF. CDR3 in DNA: TGCGCCAGCAGCTCGGGAGGGGTCCCTACAGGGGATACGCAGTATTTT.

The genes are TRBV27 and TRBJ2-1; D unclear. The CDR3 is 14 amino acids. V shed 0 bases and J shed 8 bases, with 11 bases lying between them. Germline loops: CDR1 MNHEY, CDR2 SMNVEV (reference sequence). CDR3 in amino acids: CASSLSPLADEQFF. The CDR3 DNA sequence: TGTGCCAGCAGTTTATCCCCTCTGGCGGATGAGCAGTTCTTC.

This clone was picked up one time. The chain recombines TRBV29-1 with TRBJ2-5; D is uncertain. The germline V gene encodes CDR1 SQVTM and CDR2 ANQGSEA. The CDR3 loop spans 11 amino acids. The CDR3 reads CSPIMSGTQYF. CDR3 in DNA: TGCAGTCCCATCATGTCGGGGACCCAGTACTTC.

The V call is TRBV19, the J call TRBJ2-1; TRBD2 aligns across 10 bases. V lost 5 bases to trimming and J lost 3 bases; unmatched junction nucleotides: 7. Germline CDR1 LNHDA, CDR2 SQIVND (reference sequence). The CDR3 runs 16 residues. CDR3 sequence (DNA): TGTGCCAGTAGTCCCTTAGCGGGAGGTGTCTACAATGAGCAGTTCTTC. Its protein product is CASSPLAGGVYNEQFF.

The chain recombines TRBV6-5 with TRBJ2-2; tentative D call: TRBD1 (6 bases). Germline loops: CDR1 MNHEY, CDR2 SVGAGI. V was shortened by 7 bases and J by 3 bases, with 9 bases between the two germline ends. The CDR3 contains 13 residues. The CDR3, as DNA: TGTGCCAGCAACACAGGGTACACCGGGGAGCTGTTTTTT. Protein sequence: CASNTGYTGELFF.

The genes are TRBV6-1 and TRBJ1-1; perhaps TRBD1 as D (5 bases). The germline V and J ends were trimmed by 6 bases and 4 bases, with 18 bases remaining between them. The CDR3 extends over 15 amino acids. Germline assignment: CDR1 MNHNS and CDR2 SASEGT. In DNA, the CDR3 is TGTGCCAGCAGAGCCGGGACCACTGGCGGCACTGAAGCTTTCTTT. It encodes CASRAGTTGGTEAFF.

This chain uses TRBV7-9 with TRBJ2-1; 7 bases are shared with TRBD1. This CDR3 comprises 16 residues. Trimming took 5 bases from V and 4 from J; bases not matched to a gene: 11. Germline values: CDR1 SEHNR, CDR2 FQNEAQ (reference sequence). CDR3 in DNA: TGTGCCAGCAGCACCCGACAGGGCGAATTATACAATGAGCAGTTCTTC. Protein product: CASSTRQGELYNEQFF.

The rearrangement joins TRBV9 to TRBJ2-3; D is unresolved. CDR3 size: 16 residues. V was shortened by 4 bases and J by 2 bases, with 17 bases between the two germline ends. The germline CDR1 and CDR2 sequences are SGDLS and YYNGEE. The CDR3 protein is CASSSSLRLNTDTQYF. The CDR3 DNA is TGTGCCAGCAGCTCCTCACTCCGGTTGAACACAGATACGCAGTATTTT.

The chain links TRBV9 to TRBJ1-2, with D perhaps TRBD1 (5 bases). CDR3 length: 14 amino acids. Germline CDR1 and CDR2: SGDLS and YYNGEE. Trimming left V 3 bases short and J 1 base short, with 10 bases between. The CDR3 DNA follows: TGTGCCAGCAGCGCCGGCAGGGATAACTATGGCTACACCTTC. Translated, it gives CASSAGRDNYGYTF.

The CDR3 nucleotides are TGTGCCAGCAGTTACCCGGACAGGGACGAGCAGTACTTC. As protein: CASSYPDRDEQYF. The J gene is TRBJ2-7, the V gene TRBV6-5, with 8 bases aligning to TRBD1. Germline CDR1 is MNHEY and CDR2 is SVGAGI. CDR3 size: 13 residues. V dropped 2 bases and J dropped 5; count of bases not matched to a gene: 2.

This clone was seen a single time. The chain carries TRBV28 and TRBJ2-2; tentatively, D is TRBD2 (6 bases). Germline CDR1 and CDR2: MDHEN and SYDVKM. CDR3 length: 17 residues. Deletions cut 3 bases from V and 6 bases from J, with 20 bases between. The CDR3 spells CASSLGVGGLLAGELFF. CDR3 sequence (DNA): TGTGCCAGCAGTTTGGGGGTGGGAGGACTGCTTGCCGGGGAGCTGTTTTTT.

This clone appeared a single time. The chain combines TRBV28 with TRBJ2-7, with a possible D match to TRBD2 (5 bases). The V and J ends lost 6 bases and 4 bases respectively, with 19 bases between them. The germline V gene has CDR1 MDHEN and CDR2 SYDVKM. This CDR3 is 15 amino acids long. CDR3 residues: CASSPLRTGNYEQYF. CDR3 DNA sequence: TGTGCCAGCAGCCCCCTTCGAACGGGGAATTACGAGCAGTACTTC.

With regard to this clone: Other DNA sequences of this sample code for an identical CDR3. The chain links TRBV7-6 to TRBJ2-5, with 7 bases fitting TRBD1. The CDR3 is made up of 14 amino acids. Trimming removed 2 bases from V and 3 bases from J; junction bases left unmatched: 3. Germline V gene sequence: CDR1 SGHVS, CDR2 FNYEAQ. The CDR3 sequence is CASSLRQGKETQYF. CDR3 DNA: TGTGCCAGCAGCTTAAGACAGGGTAAAGAGACCCAGTACTTC. Full variable domain (remainder filled in from reference TRBV7-6 and TRBJ2-5): GAGVSQSPRYKVTKRGQDVALRCDPISGHVSLYWYRQALGQGPEFLTYFNYEAQQDKSGLPNDRFSAERPEGSISTLTIQRTEQRDSAMYRCASSLRQGKETQYFGPGTRLLVL.

The chain uses TRBV4-2 and TRBJ1-2, with D possibly matching TRBD1 (5 bases). Germline CDR1 LGHNA, CDR2 YNFKEQ. The CDR3 has 16 amino acids. The V end lost 4 bases, the J end lost 2 bases, and 17 bases lay between the germline ends. CDR3 in DNA: TGTGCCAGCAGCCCTGAGTGGGGCCAGAAAAACTATGGCTACACCTTC. As protein: CASSPEWGQKNYGYTF.

This clone turned up a few times. The V call is TRBV19, the J call TRBJ1-1, with D perhaps TRBD1 (5 bases). V shed 3 bases and J shed 0 bases, with 8 bases lying between them. The CDR3 has 14 amino acids. The V gene's germline CDR1 is LNHDA and CDR2 SQIVND (reference sequence). The CDR3 sequence: CASSIKGVNTEAFF. The CDR3 nucleotides are TGTGCCAGTAGTATTAAAGGGGTGAACACTGAAGCTTTCTTT.

The chain links TRBV6-1 to TRBJ1-5; D is perhaps TRBD1 (5 bases). The CDR3 has 15 residues. The germline gives CDR1 MNHNS, CDR2 SASEGT. Trimming cost V 4 bases and J 0 bases, with 10 bases left between them. The CDR3 nucleotides read TGTGCCAGCAGTGTTTGGGGGTATAGCAATCAGCCCCAGCATTTT. This gives the protein CASSVWGYSNQPQHF.

This rearrangement joins TRBV4-1 to TRBJ2-3; 8 positions match TRBD2. V lost 4 bases to trimming and J lost 1 base; unmatched junction nucleotides: 7. Per germline, CDR1 MGHRA and CDR2 YSYEKL. CDR3 length equals 16 residues. The CDR3 nucleotides read TGCGCCAGCAGCCTGGGACTAGGGGTGGGCACAGATACGCAGTATTTT. This translates into CASSLGLGVGTDTQYF.

The chain carries TRBV4-3 and TRBJ1-2, with D possibly TRBD1 on 5 matching bases. Trimming removed 2 bases from V and 2 bases from J, with 15 bases in between. This CDR3 spans 16 amino acids. CDR1 and CDR2 (germline): LGHNA, YSLEER. CDR3 protein: CASSQMRQGLNYGYTF. The DNA of the CDR3 is TGCGCCAGCAGCCAAATGAGGCAGGGCCTGAACTATGGCTACACCTTC.

The chain has TRBV5-1 and TRBJ1-2; D gene ambiguous. Deletions cut 0 bases from V and 0 bases from J, with 9 bases between. The CDR3 loop spans 15 amino acids. Germline assignment: CDR1 SGHRS and CDR2 YFSETQ. The CDR3 loop reads CASSLVYGANYGYTF. The CDR3 region has the DNA TGCGCCAGCAGCTTGGTTTACGGAGCTAACTATGGCTACACCTTC.

The chain is built from TRBV5-6 and TRBJ2-7; 7 nucleotides align to TRBD1. CDR3 size: 16 residues. V shed 1 base and J 3 bases; nucleotides not matched to a gene: 10. Germline V gene lookup returns CDR1 SGHDT and CDR2 YYEEEE. The CDR3 spells CASSLQWTGLFYEQYF. CDR3 DNA sequence: TGTGCCAGCAGCTTGCAGTGGACAGGACTTTTCTACGAGCAGTACTTC.

The chain has TRBV20-1 and TRBJ2-5; D gene unclear. Germline V CDR1 and CDR2: DFQATT, SNEGSKA (reference sequence). Trimming stripped 5 bases from V and 3 bases from J, with 7 bases between. This CDR3 comprises 11 residues. In DNA, the CDR3 is TGCAGTGCTTGGCTCGAAGAGACCCAGTACTTC. It yields the protein CSAWLEETQYF.

Concerning this clone itself: Other DNA sequences within the sample encode an identical CDR3. This chain connects TRBV7-9 to TRBJ1-2; D call uncertain. Germline CDR1 SEHNR, CDR2 FQNEAQ (reference sequence). CDR3 length: 11 amino acids. The germline V and J ends were trimmed by 5 bases and 3 bases, with 4 bases remaining between them. CDR3 in DNA: TGTGCCAGCAGCAGAGACTATGGCTACACCTTC. This sequence encodes CASSRDYGYTF.

On this clone: Germline and junction disagree at one end, which may indicate a read error. The chain uses TRBV28 and TRBJ2-7, with D hard to call. The germline V gene has CDR1 MDHEN and CDR2 SYDVKM. This CDR3 is built from 11 residues. DNA of the CDR3: TGTGCCAGCAGTTTTGGGTTAAACGAGTTCTTC. It specifies CASSFGLNEFF.

The chain joins TRBV5-4 to TRBJ1-3; D is ambiguous. This CDR3 is built from 17 residues. Trimming removed 1 base from V and 0 bases from J, with 14 bases in between. Germline CDR1 and CDR2: SGHNT and YYREEE (reference sequence). Here the CDR3 reads CASSLRPTSSSGNTIYF. The CDR3 coding sequence is TGTGCCAGCAGCTTGAGGCCCACGTCTTCCTCTGGAAACACCATATATTTT.

V gene TRBV9 combines with J gene TRBJ1-3; TRBD1 matches 9 bases. V lost 3 bases and J lost 0; bases outside the gene matches: 7. Germline assignment: CDR1 SGDLS and CDR2 YYNGEE. The length of the CDR3 is 17 residues. In nucleotides, the CDR3 is TGTGCCAGCAGCGGGGACAGGGCATCTTACTCTGGAAACACCATATATTTT. Residues: CASSGDRASYSGNTIYF. Using reference TRBV9 and TRBJ1-3 for the parts outside the CDR3, the full variable domain is DSGVTQTPKHLITATGQRVTLRCSPRSGDLSVYWYQQSLDQGLQFLIQYYNGEERAKGNILERFSAQQFPDLHSELNLSSLELGDSALYFCASSGDRASYSGNTIYFGEGSWLTVV.